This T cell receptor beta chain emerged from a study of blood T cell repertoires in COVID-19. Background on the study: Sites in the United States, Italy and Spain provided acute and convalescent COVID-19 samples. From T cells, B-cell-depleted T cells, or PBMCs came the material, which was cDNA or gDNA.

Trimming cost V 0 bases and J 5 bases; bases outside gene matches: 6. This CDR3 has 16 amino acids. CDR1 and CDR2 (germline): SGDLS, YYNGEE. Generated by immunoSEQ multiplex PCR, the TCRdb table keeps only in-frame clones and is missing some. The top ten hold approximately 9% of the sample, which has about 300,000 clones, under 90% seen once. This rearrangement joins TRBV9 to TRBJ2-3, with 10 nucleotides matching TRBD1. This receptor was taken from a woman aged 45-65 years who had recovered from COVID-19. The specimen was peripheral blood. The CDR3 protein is CASSVVETGGGDTQYF. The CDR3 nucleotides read TGTGCCAGCAGCGTAGTCGAGACAGGGGGCGGAGATACGCAGTATTTT. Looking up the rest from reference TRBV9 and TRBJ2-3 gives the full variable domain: DSGVTQTPKHLITATGQRVTLRCSPRSGDLSVYWYQQSLDQGLQFLIQYYNGEERAKGNILERFSAQQFPDLHSELNLSSLELGDSALYFCASSVVETGGGDTQYFGPGTRLTVL.